Following are 21 T cell receptor beta chains from one sample sequenced in a study of glioma-infiltrating T cells. TCR alpha and beta CDR3 regions were amplified from RNA using iRepertoire nested multiplex PCR. TCRdb used MiXCR to reprocess the multiplex PCR reads, holding one entry per CDR3 protein. The sample lists 100,000 to 150,000 distinct CDR3 sequences, around 25% seen once, with under 35% in the top ten. Sequencing was done on a sample of glioma tissue, nonneoplastic brain tissue, or PBMCs (not recorded which). These receptors originate from a human donor with low-grade glioma or glioblastoma, undergoing nonglioma brain surgery, or in good health (not recorded which).

This clonotype was detected a few times. J is TRBJ1-2 and V is TRBV7-4, with TRBD1 as a possible D gene (5 bases). From germline, CDR1 is SGHVT and CDR2 SQSDAQ. The length of the CDR3 is 14 residues. Trimming left V 6 bases short and J 4 bases short, with 15 bases between. The CDR3 nucleotides read TGTGCCAGCAGTACAGCAGGGTGCGCCTATGGCTACACCTTC. Protein: CASSTAGCAYGYTF.

The chain is built from TRBV20-1 and TRBJ1-1; D is unclear. CDR1 is DFQATT, CDR2 SNEGSKA, per germline (reference sequence). V shed 1 base and J shed 0 bases, with 12 bases lying between them. The CDR3 is 15 amino acids. This CDR3 reads CSARGRELMNTEAFF. The CDR3 nucleotides are TGCAGTGCTAGAGGTAGGGAGTTGATGAACACTGAAGCTTTCTTT.

The sample holds one count of this clonotype. A much larger clone is a single base away; this may be a read error. The V and J genes are TRBV20-1 and TRBJ2-1; the match to TRBD2 covers 7 bases. The CDR3 extends over 16 amino acids. Germline V CDR1 and CDR2: DFQATT, SNEGSKA (reference sequence). In DNA, the CDR3 is TGCAGTGCTAGAGATCCTAGCGGTCGGGCAGACAATAAGCAGTTCTTC. This encodes CSARDPSGRADNKQFF.

The chain is built from TRBV18 and TRBJ1-1, with unresolved D. This CDR3 has 14 residues. The germline CDR1 and CDR2 sequences are KGHSH and LQKENI. Trimming cost V 2 bases and J 2 bases, with 9 bases left between them. In DNA, the CDR3 is TGTGCCAGCTCACCAATAGGGCCAAACACTGAAGCTTTCTTT. It is translated as CASSPIGPNTEAFF.

The chain joins TRBV20-1 to TRBJ1-3; D unresolved. CDR3 size: 15 residues. Trimming took 0 bases from V and 1 from J, leaving 10 bases between them. Germline loops: CDR1 DFQATT, CDR2 SNEGSKA (reference sequence). The CDR3 reads CSARDLRISGNTIYF. CDR3 in DNA: TGCAGTGCTAGAGATCTGCGGATTTCTGGAAACACCATATATTTT.

This clonotype was counted only a few times. The rearrangement links TRBV20-1 to TRBJ2-5; TRBD2 might be the D (6 bases). The CDR3 contains 14 residues. The germline gives CDR1 DFQATT, CDR2 SNEGSKA (reference sequence). Between the trimmed V and J ends, which lost 0 bases and 3 bases, there was a span of 11 bases. The CDR3 nucleotides read TGCAGTGCTAGAGATGCGGGGCCGAAAGAGACCCAGTACTTC. It encodes CSARDAGPKETQYF.

Worth noting for this clonotype: This could be a read error, since a much larger clone is one nucleotide away. The chain couples TRBV27 to TRBJ1-1; TRBD1 matches 7 bases. The CDR3 runs to 13 residues. From germline, CDR1 is MNHEY and CDR2 SMNVEV (reference sequence). For the CDR3, the DNA is TGTGCCAGCAGGGTACAGGGGAACACTGAAGTTTTCTTT. It is translated as CASRVQGNTEVFF.

This clonotype has just a few counts. V is TRBV14 and J is TRBJ2-5, with a tentative D call TRBD1 (6 bases). Between the trimmed V and J ends, which lost 3 bases and 4 bases, there was a span of 6 bases. The germline V gene encodes CDR1 SGHDN and CDR2 FVKESK. The CDR3 length is 12 residues. The CDR3 is CASSHRGETQYF. Written as DNA, the CDR3 is TGTGCCAGCAGCCACAGGGGAGAGACCCAGTACTTC.

The chain links TRBV7-9 to TRBJ2-3; 8 bases fit TRBD1. This CDR3 is built from 11 residues. V lost 7 bases and J lost 8; bases outside the gene matches: 2. Germline loops: CDR1 SEHNR, CDR2 FQNEAQ (reference sequence). The CDR3 DNA reads as TGTGCCAGCACTACAGGGGGTACGCAGTATTTT. It is translated as CASTTGGTQYF.

Regarding this clonotype: This may be a read error, as it is one base from a much larger clone. J is TRBJ1-5 and V is TRBV7-9, with D possibly being TRBD1 (5 bases). Trimming took off 3 bases at V and 0 bases at J, with 12 bases between the two ends. The CDR3 is 16 residues long. Germline V gene lookup returns CDR1 SEHNR and CDR2 FQNEAQ (reference sequence). The DNA for the CDR3 is TGTGCCAGCAGCTTCACGGGGGACTATAGCAATCAGCCCCAGCATTTT. It codes for CASSFTGDYSNQPQHF.

The table lists this clonotype with many counts. The chain uses TRBV6-1 and TRBJ2-2; D possibly uses TRBD1 or TRBD2 (5 bases each). In germline, CDR1 is MNHNS, CDR2 SASEGT. The CDR3 sequence is 14 residues long. V lost 10 bases and J lost 5, with 17 bases in between. CDR3 sequence (DNA): TGTGCCACAAAACGGGACGGCTTGACCGGGGAGCTGTTTTTT. Translation gives CATKRDGLTGELFF.

The chain's CDR3 is CATASVAGGQETQYF. The CDR3 DNA reads as TGTGCCACCGCCTCAGTAGCGGGGGGACAAGAGACCCAGTACTTC. The rearrangement uses TRBV24-1 and TRBJ2-5; 10 nucleotides match TRBD2. The J segment lost 2 bases and the V segment lost 9 bases, leaving 8 bases of the junction unmatched. Per the germline V gene, CDR1 is KGHDR and CDR2 is SFDVKD. The CDR3 spans 15 residues.

This clonotype showed up many times. The chain links TRBV27 to TRBJ1-5; no definite D call. From germline, CDR1 is MNHEY and CDR2 SMNVEV (reference sequence). The CDR3 is made up of 12 amino acids. The germline V and J ends were trimmed by 8 bases and 5 bases, with 10 bases remaining between them. DNA of the CDR3: TGTGCCAGCGGGTTTTTGGATCAGCCCCAGCATTTT. Its protein is CASGFLDQPQHF.

The chain has TRBV7-2 and TRBJ2-5; D perhaps matches TRBD1 (5 bases). V lost 4 bases to trimming and J lost 2 bases, with 14 bases between them. The CDR3 is 15 amino acids. The germline gives CDR1 SGHTA, CDR2 FQGNSA. CDR3: CASSSHRGQQETQYF. The CDR3 DNA follows: TGTGCCAGCAGCTCTCATCGAGGACAACAAGAGACCCAGTACTTC. Full variable domain (outside the CDR3, taken from reference TRBV7-2 and TRBJ2-5): GAGVSQSPSNKVTEKGKDVELRCDPISGHTALYWYRQSLGQGLEFLIYFQGNSAPDKSGLPSDRFSAERTGGSVSTLTIQRTQQEDSAVYLCASSSHRGQQETQYFGPGTRLLVL.

The chain joins TRBV12-3 or TRBV12-4 to TRBJ2-7, with 8 bases identical to TRBD2. The CDR3 sequence is 15 residues long. V was clipped by 6 bases and J by 1 base; unmatched bases: 8. DNA for the CDR3: TGTGCCAGCAGCCCGGGGGGGGGTTTATCCTACGAGCAGTACGTC. The encoded protein is CASSPGGGLSYEQYV.

This chain uses TRBV6-1 with TRBJ1-5; 12 bases agree with TRBD1. J was trimmed by 4 bases and V by 6 bases; bases with no gene match: 7. There are 16 residues in the CDR3. In germline, CDR1 is MNHNS, CDR2 SASEGT. The CDR3 spells CASSLGDRGRNQPQHF. The CDR3 coding sequence is TGTGCCAGCAGCCTCGGGGACAGGGGGCGGAATCAGCCCCAGCATTTT.

This clonotype has more than one count but fewer than ten. The rearrangement uses TRBV7-2 and TRBJ2-1; 8 positions agree with TRBD2. CDR3 length: 14 residues. The germline CDR1 and CDR2 sequences are SGHTA and FQGNSA. The V segment lost 0 bases and the J segment 10 bases; nucleotides outside the gene matches: 5. The CDR3 sequence: CASSLAMVAGEQFF. CDR3 bases: TGTGCCAGCAGCTTAGCGATGGTAGCGGGGGAGCAGTTCTTC.

This clonotype turned up a few times. The J gene is TRBJ1-1, the V gene TRBV6-1; maybe TRBD1 (6 bases). CDR1 and CDR2 from the germline V gene are MNHNS and SASEGT. V lost 4 bases, J lost 1 base, and 16 bases lay in between. This CDR3 has 16 amino acids. CDR3 sequence reads: CASSGAPVGQNTEAFF. DNA of the CDR3: TGTGCCAGCAGTGGGGCGCCGGTGGGACAGAACACTGAAGCTTTCTTT.

Of note for this clonotype: As the CDR3 is not closed by the conserved phenylalanine or tryptophan, this likely results from a read error. This chain uses TRBV28 with TRBJ2-2; D remains ambiguous. Germline values: CDR1 MDHEN, CDR2 SYDVKM. Trimming stripped 6 bases from V and 6 bases from J, with 11 bases between. The CDR3 sequence is 13 residues long. This CDR3 reads CASSRGPAGELFC. CDR3 sequence (DNA): TGTGCCAGCAGCCGAGGACCAGCCGGGGAGCTGTTTTGT.

This clonotype was seen ten or more times. The V and J genes are TRBV28 and TRBJ1-1, with 9 bases lining up with TRBD1. Germline CDR1 reads MDHEN; CDR2 reads SYDVKM. J was trimmed by 11 bases and V by 4 bases; bases with no gene match: 5. The CDR3 loop spans 12 amino acids. CDR3 nucleotide sequence: TGTGCCAGCAGTTGGACAGGGGTAGGGGCTTTCTTT. It translates to CASSWTGVGAFF. Full variable domain (remainder filled in from reference TRBV28 and TRBJ1-1): DVKVTQSSRYLVKRTGEKVFLECVQDMDHENMFWYRQDPGLGLRLIYFSYDVKMKEKGDIPEGYSVSREKKERFSLILESASTNQTSMYLCASSWTGVGAFFGQGTRLTVV.

About this clonotype: A much larger clone lies a single base off, so this may be a read error. The gene calls are TRBV7-9 and TRBJ1-1, with a tentative D call TRBD1 (6 bases). Per the germline V gene, CDR1 is SEHNR and CDR2 is FQNEAQ (reference sequence). The CDR3 extends over 15 amino acids. The CDR3 here is CASSQLGQMKTEAFF. The CDR3 nucleotides read TGTGCCAGCAGCCAACTCGGACAGATGAAGACTGAAGCTTTCTTT.